One and the same sample provided the 32 T cell receptor beta chains below, sequenced in a study of CD8+ T cells in alopecia areata. Sequencing used cDNA as its template, made by extracting RNA and reverse transcribing it. Generated by immunoSEQ multiplex PCR, the TCRdb table keeps only in-frame clones and is missing some. The sample contains about 3,600 clones, roughly 70% of which appear only once. Described treatment: oral pan-JAK inhibitor, 5-10 mg twice daily. Researchers gathered lesional scalp punch biopsies and peripheral blood from patients with alopecia areata. This specimen consisted of skin, obtained at week 24, from a patient treated with tofacitinib. These receptor sequences come from a human donor with alopecia areata.

The chain combines TRBV7-9 with TRBJ1-5; TRBD1 matches at 8 bases. Losses at the gene ends were 5 bases for V and 6 bases for J; bases not matched to a gene: 9. Germline-derived CDR1 and CDR2 are SEHNR and FQNEAQ (reference sequence). The CDR3 is 15 amino acids. The CDR3 bases are TGTGCCAGCAGCCCAGGGGGCTCGGATACTCAGCCCCAGCATTTT. Encoded protein: CASSPGGSDTQPQHF. The full variable domain, rest sourced from reference TRBV7-9 and TRBJ1-5, is DTGVSQNPRHKITKRGQNVTFRCDPISEHNRLYWYRQTLGQGPEFLTYFQNEAQLEKSRLLSDRFSAERPKGSFSTLEIQRTEQGDSAMYLCASSPGGSDTQPQHFGDGTRLSIL.

The V and J genes are TRBV6-5 and TRBJ2-7; 9 bases map to TRBD1. CDR1 is MNHEY and CDR2 is SVGAGI in the germline V gene. This CDR3 has 13 amino acids. The V gene end was trimmed by 8 bases and the J gene end by 0 bases; junction bases not matched to a gene: 2. CDR3 bases: TGTGCCAGCGGACAGGGGCTCTCCTACGAGCAGTACTTC. Amino acid sequence: CASGQGLSYEQYF.

This rearrangement joins TRBV7-2 to TRBJ1-1; possibly TRBD1 for D (5 bases). This CDR3 has 14 amino acids. The V end lost 3 bases, the J end lost 4 bases, and 12 bases lay between the germline ends. In germline, CDR1 is SGHTA, CDR2 FQGNSA. This CDR3 is CASSLVGQVTEAFF. The CDR3 DNA reads as TGTGCCAGCAGCTTGGTGGGGCAGGTCACTGAAGCTTTCTTT.

CDR3 in amino acids: CASSLVGTVYEQYF. CDR3 DNA sequence: TGCGCCAGCAGCTTGGTAGGGACAGTCTACGAGCAGTACTTC. The chain employs TRBV5-1 and TRBJ2-7; 7 positions match TRBD1. Looked up from germline, CDR1 is SGHRS and CDR2 is YFSETQ. The trim removed 0 bases at V and 3 bases at J, leaving 3 bases unmatched. This CDR3 is 14 amino acids long.

V usage is TRBV7-9 and J usage is TRBJ1-3, with D possibly TRBD1 on 6 matching bases. This CDR3 has 15 amino acids. The V end was cut by 1 base, the J end by 7 bases, with 14 bases between. CDR1 and CDR2 from the germline V gene are SEHNR and FQNEAQ (reference sequence). CDR3 residues: CASSLVAGEANTIYF. The CDR3 DNA reads as TGTGCCAGCAGCTTAGTGGCAGGGGAGGCGAACACCATATATTTT.

This rearrangement joins TRBV9 to TRBJ2-1; TRBD1 matches at 7 bases. From germline, CDR1 is SGDLS and CDR2 YYNGEE. V lost 0 bases to trimming and J lost 6 bases; unmatched junction nucleotides: 9. CDR3 length: 16 amino acids. In nucleotides, the CDR3 is TGTGCCAGCAGCGTAGTGGGGACAGCGAGCGGCAATGAGCAGTTCTTC. The encoded protein is CASSVVGTASGNEQFF.

V gene TRBV4-1 combines with J gene TRBJ1-1; D is perhaps TRBD1 (6 bases). Deletions cut 2 bases from V and 1 base from J, with 17 bases between. Looked up from germline, CDR1 is MGHRA and CDR2 is YSYEKL. The CDR3 loop spans 17 amino acids. For the CDR3, the DNA is TGCGCCAGCAGCCAACACGGGGGGGGCAGGGCGAACACTGAAGCTTTCTTT. Residues: CASSQHGGGRANTEAFF.

The V gene is TRBV28, the J gene TRBJ2-7; possibly TRBD1 or TRBD2 for D (5 bases each). The V end lost 1 base, the J end lost 0 bases, and 13 bases lay between the germline ends. The CDR3 covers 16 residues. Germline CDR1 MDHEN, CDR2 SYDVKM. The CDR3 spells CASSLSLGVGSYEQYF. The CDR3 DNA follows: TGTGCCAGCAGTTTATCGTTGGGGGTAGGCTCCTACGAGCAGTACTTC.

V is TRBV6-6 and J is TRBJ2-5; 10 bases fit TRBD2. Trimming took 7 bases from V and 5 from J; bases not matched to a gene: 10. Germline assignment: CDR1 MNHNY and CDR2 SVGAGI (reference sequence). This CDR3 region has 15 residues. Written as DNA, the CDR3 is TGTGCCAGCAAGAAAAGCGGGGGGGTAAGGGAGACCCAGTACTTC. It specifies CASKKSGGVRETQYF.

The chain recombines TRBV27 with TRBJ2-3, with D unresolved. In germline, CDR1 is MNHEY, CDR2 SMNVEV (reference sequence). V lost 5 bases, J lost 0 bases, and 12 bases lay in between. This CDR3 region has 15 residues. The CDR3 coding sequence is TGTGCCAGCAGTGAACTCAGACTTAGCACAGATACGCAGTATTTT. The encoded protein is CASSELRLSTDTQYF.

The chain recombines TRBV23-1 with TRBJ1-4; TRBD1 agrees at 7 bases. TRBV23-1 is flagged as an ORF with uncertain function. Trimming removed 4 bases from V and 4 bases from J; junction bases left unmatched: 9. The CDR3 runs to 16 residues. Here the CDR3 DNA reads TGCGCCAGCAGTCCTACCATCCGGGACAGTAATGAAAAACTGTTTTTT. This encodes CASSPTIRDSNEKLFF.

The CDR3 nucleotides are TGTGCCAGCAGTTTCGGACAGGCAAGTCAGCCCCAGCATTTT. It yields the protein CASSFGQASQPQHF. The rearrangement links TRBV5-6 to TRBJ1-5; the match to TRBD1 covers 7 bases. V was clipped by 5 bases and J by 6 bases; unmatched bases: 8. Germline lookup yields CDR1 SGHDT and CDR2 YYEEEE. The CDR3 has 14 amino acids. Full variable domain (missing parts from reference TRBV5-6 and TRBJ1-5): DAGVTQSPTHLIKTRGQQVTLRCSPKSGHDTVSWYQQALGQGPQFIFQYYEEEERQRGNFPDRFSGHQFPNYSSELNVNALLLGDSALYLCASSFGQASQPQHFGDGTRLSIL.

The chain uses TRBV7-2 and TRBJ1-4, with a possible D match to TRBD1 (5 bases). The length of the CDR3 is 16 residues. The germline V gene has CDR1 SGHTA and CDR2 FQGNSA. V was clipped by 3 bases and J by 6 bases, with 17 bases between them. CDR3 sequence reads: CASSFTRDLGDEKLFF. CDR3 bases: TGTGCCAGCAGCTTCACCCGGGATCTAGGGGATGAAAAACTGTTTTTT.

The chain links TRBV7-9 to TRBJ2-5, with D tentatively TRBD2 (6 bases). Germline CDR1 SEHNR, CDR2 FQNEAQ (reference sequence). This CDR3 is built from 11 residues. V gave up 5 bases and J gave up 13 bases, with 14 bases separating them. The CDR3: CASSPLAGPYF. DNA for the CDR3: TGTGCCAGCAGCCCTCTGGCGGGGCCGTACTTC.

The V gene is TRBV19, the J gene TRBJ1-2; possible D gene TRBD1, 5 bases. The germline V gene encodes CDR1 LNHDA and CDR2 SQIVND (reference sequence). V dropped 9 bases and J dropped 2 bases, with 7 bases sitting between them. This CDR3 contains 11 residues. The CDR3 loop is CASRDNYGYTF. CDR3 bases: TGTGCCAGCCGGGACAACTATGGCTACACCTTC.

The gene calls are TRBV7-2 and TRBJ2-7, with 9 bases identical to TRBD1. The CDR3 extends over 16 amino acids. Germline V gene data show CDR1 as SGHTA and CDR2 as FQGNSA. V was pared by 3 bases and J by 1 base, with 7 bases of the junction left unmatched. CDR3 residues: CASSFRGQGLSYEQYF. CDR3 coding DNA: TGTGCCAGCAGCTTCCGAGGACAGGGGTTATCCTACGAGCAGTACTTC.

V is TRBV19 and J is TRBJ2-7; D may be TRBD1 (5 bases). CDR1 LNHDA and CDR2 SQIVND come from the germline V gene (reference sequence). The CDR3 is made up of 14 amino acids. The germline V and J ends were trimmed by 5 bases and 3 bases, with 14 bases remaining between them. In nucleotides, the CDR3 is TGTGCCAGTAGTCGGTCGACAGACCTCTACGAGCAGTACTTC. This gives the protein CASSRSTDLYEQYF.

The chain recombines TRBV19 with TRBJ2-6, with TRBD2 as a possible D gene (6 bases). The V gene's germline CDR1 is LNHDA and CDR2 SQIVND (reference sequence). The CDR3 runs to 15 residues. V dropped 9 bases and J dropped 11 bases, with 23 bases sitting between them. The CDR3 protein is CASSGGVGTVYVLTF. The DNA for the CDR3 is TGTGCCAGCTCAGGAGGGGTCGGGACTGTTTACGTCCTGACTTTC.

The CDR3 spells CASSSSVLAGGQETQYF. CDR3 coding DNA: TGTGCCAGCAGCTCATCCGTACTAGCGGGGGGGCAAGAGACCCAGTACTTC. This chain connects TRBV13 to TRBJ2-5, with TRBD2 identical over 13 bases. Germline assignment: CDR1 PRHDT and CDR2 FYEKMQ (reference sequence). The ends lost 4 bases at V and 2 bases at J; junction bases unmatched: 7. The CDR3 is 17 residues long. The full variable domain, rest sourced from reference TRBV13 and TRBJ2-5, is AAGVIQSPRHLIKEKRETATLKCYPIPRHDTVYWYQQGPGQDPQFLISFYEKMQSDKGSIPDRFSAQQFSDYHSELNMSSLELGDSALYFCASSSSVLAGGQETQYFGPGTRLLVL.

The chain is built from TRBV2 and TRBJ1-2; D unresolved. Germline V lookup: CDR1 SNHLY, CDR2 FYNNEI. The CDR3 runs to 15 residues. The V and J ends lost 6 bases and 4 bases respectively, with 18 bases between them. The DNA of the CDR3 is TGTGCCAGCAGCGGAGGACGTACATGGGGCTATGGCTACACCTTC. This translates into CASSGGRTWGYGYTF.

The table lists this clone with a few counts. V gene TRBV9 combines with J gene TRBJ2-1; D uncertain. Germline assignment: CDR1 SGDLS and CDR2 YYNGEE. V dropped 3 bases and J dropped 4 bases, with 14 bases sitting between them. This CDR3 is built from 15 residues. The DNA for the CDR3 is TGTGCCAGCAGCGAACTTATTTCAGGTTACAATGAGCAGTTCTTC. Translated: CASSELISGYNEQFF.

The chain has TRBV19 and TRBJ1-2; 7 nucleotides match TRBD1. Germline CDR1 is LNHDA and CDR2 is SQIVND (reference sequence). The length of the CDR3 is 10 residues. Trimming took 10 bases from V and 13 from J; bases not matched to a gene: 9. The CDR3 loop reads CANPTRGITF. CDR3 in DNA: TGTGCCAACCCAACCAGGGGGATCACCTTC.

V gene TRBV4-2 combines with J gene TRBJ1-2; 11 nucleotides match TRBD1. The J segment lost 3 bases and the V segment lost 4 bases, leaving 4 bases of the junction unmatched. Germline-derived CDR1 and CDR2 are LGHNA and YNFKEQ. The CDR3 is 15 amino acids. Here the CDR3 DNA reads TGTGCCAGCAGCCCACGGACAGGGGGCGACTATGGCTACACCTTC. It encodes CASSPRTGGDYGYTF.

This rearrangement joins TRBV5-8 to TRBJ1-2; the D is unclear. The V end was cut by 0 bases, the J end by 1 base, with 13 bases between. There are 16 residues in the CDR3. Germline V gene sequence: CDR1 SGHTS, CDR2 YDEGEE. CDR3 region: CASSLEGPLGNYGYTF. In DNA form, the CDR3 reads TGTGCCAGCAGCTTGGAAGGTCCCCTGGGTAACTATGGCTACACCTTC. The whole variable domain, filled in from reference TRBV5-8 and TRBJ1-2, reads EAGVTQSPTHLIKTRGQQATLRCSPISGHTSVYWYQQALGLGLQFLLWYDEGEERNRGNFPPRFSGRQFPNYSSELNVNALELEDSALYLCASSLEGPLGNYGYTFGSGTRLTVV.

CDR3 sequence: CASSLTEYQPQHF. The CDR3 region has the DNA TGTGCCAGCAGTTTAACAGAGTATCAGCCCCAGCATTTT. The rearrangement links TRBV27 to TRBJ1-5; D remains ambiguous. CDR3 length equals 13 residues. CDR1 and CDR2 (germline): MNHEY, SMNVEV (reference sequence). V was trimmed by 2 bases and J by 5 bases, leaving 7 bases between them.

About this clone: This sample includes further DNA sequences coding for the same CDR3. The chain is built from TRBV19 and TRBJ1-1, with D maybe TRBD1 (6 bases). This CDR3 is built from 14 residues. Deletions cut 7 bases from V and 6 bases from J, with 18 bases between. Germline V lookup: CDR1 LNHDA, CDR2 SQIVND (reference sequence). In DNA form, the CDR3 reads TGTGCCAGTAAAGCCCTTTTCGGACAGTCTGAAGCTTTCTTT. Residues: CASKALFGQSEAFF.

This chain uses TRBV5-8 with TRBJ2-7; D is perhaps TRBD1 (7 bases). The germline V gene encodes CDR1 SGHTS and CDR2 YDEGEE. This CDR3 is 12 amino acids long. V lost 7 bases to trimming and J lost 4 bases, with 12 bases between them. The CDR3 coding sequence is TGTGCCAGCCCAGGGGGGCCGTACGAGCAGTACTTC. This sequence encodes CASPGGPYEQYF.

The chain is built from TRBV2 and TRBJ2-7; D is unresolved. Per the germline V gene, CDR1 is SNHLY and CDR2 is FYNNEI. Trimming took 5 bases from V and 0 from J, leaving 5 bases between them. The CDR3 spans 12 residues. CDR3 DNA: TGTGCCAGCAGTCAAACCTCCTACGAGCAGTACTTC. Translated: CASSQTSYEQYF.

The DNA of the CDR3 is TGTGCCAGCAGCTTCGCGACAGGGGGCGACGGCTCCTACGAGCAGTACTTC. Translating it yields CASSFATGGDGSYEQYF. J is TRBJ2-7 and V is TRBV7-8, with 10 positions matching TRBD1. The CDR3 extends over 17 amino acids. Looked up from germline, CDR1 is SGHVS and CDR2 is FQNEAQ. After removal of 3 bases from V and 0 bases from J, the junction contained 8 bases not matched to a gene.

This chain links TRBV5-1 with TRBJ1-1, with a possible D match to TRBD1 (5 bases). This CDR3 contains 13 residues. V lost 5 bases, J lost 2 bases, and 10 bases lay in between. Germline lookup yields CDR1 SGHRS and CDR2 YFSETQ. Here the CDR3 DNA reads TGCGCCAGCAGGAGGGGAACCAACACTGAAGCTTTCTTT. Its protein is CASRRGTNTEAFF.

This rearrangement joins TRBV29-1 to TRBJ2-7; perhaps D is TRBD1 or TRBD2 (5 bases each). Trimming shortened V by 4 bases and J by 6 bases, and 13 bases separated the two germline ends. Germline lookup yields CDR1 SQVTM and CDR2 ANQGSEA. The CDR3 spans 12 residues. The CDR3 is CSVATREIEQYF. The CDR3, as DNA: TGCAGCGTTGCTACCAGGGAGATCGAGCAGTACTTC.

This clone was observed a handful of times. This rearrangement joins TRBV19 to TRBJ1-3; the D gene is possibly TRBD1 (6 bases). This CDR3 is built from 15 residues. V was trimmed by 5 bases and J by 8 bases, leaving 19 bases between them. Germline CDR1 is LNHDA and CDR2 is SQIVND (reference sequence). CDR3 residues: CASSPRRGTSDTIYF. The CDR3 coding sequence is TGTGCCAGTAGTCCGCGGAGGGGGACCTCGGACACCATATATTTT. The complete variable domain, with remaining parts taken from reference TRBV19 and TRBJ1-3, reads DGGITQSPKYLFRKEGQNVTLSCEQNLNHDAMYWYRQDPGQGLRLIYYSQIVNDFQKGDIAEGYSVSREKKESFPLTVTSAQKNPTAFYLCASSPRRGTSDTIYFGEGSWLTVV.